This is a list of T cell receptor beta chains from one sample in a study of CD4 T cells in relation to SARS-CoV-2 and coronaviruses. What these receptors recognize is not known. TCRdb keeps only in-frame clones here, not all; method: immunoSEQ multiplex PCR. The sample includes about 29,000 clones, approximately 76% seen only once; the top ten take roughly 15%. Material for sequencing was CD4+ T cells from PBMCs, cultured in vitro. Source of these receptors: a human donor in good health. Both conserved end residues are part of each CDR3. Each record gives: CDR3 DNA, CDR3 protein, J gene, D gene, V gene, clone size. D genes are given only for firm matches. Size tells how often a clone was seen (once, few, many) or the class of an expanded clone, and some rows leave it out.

TGCGCCAGCAGTGACCCGACAGGGGGCCGAACCGGGGAGCTGTTTTTT CASSDPTGGRTGELFF TRBJ2-2 TRBD1 TRBV10-1 once
TGTGCCAGCTCGTCAACTAGCGGGAGAACCCTTAGCACAGATACGCAGTATTTT CASSSTSGRTLSTDTQYF TRBJ2-3 TRBD2 TRBV18 .
TGTGCCAGCAGCCAAGGGGGGGGTACCTACGAGCAGTACTTC CASSQGGGTYEQYF TRBJ2-7 TRBD2 TRBV3-1/TRBV3-2 .
TGTGCCAGCAGCACCAAACTAACGGGACAGGACGAGCGGCAGTACTTC CASSTKLTGQDERQYF TRBJ2-7 TRBD1 TRBV7-3 .
TGTGCCAGCAGCTTTGGGGGGTCCTATGGCTACACCTTC CASSFGGSYGYTF TRBJ1-2 . TRBV5-8 .
TGTGCCACCAGCAGAGACGGGACAGGGTTTGACGAGCAGTACTTC CATSRDGTGFDEQYF TRBJ2-7 TRBD1 TRBV15 .
TGTGCCAGCAGCTTGGCAGGCGGATACGGCTACACCTTC CASSLAGGYGYTF TRBJ1-2 . TRBV7-9 .
TGTGCCTGGAGGGGCATGGGACAGCCGAACACTGAAGCTTTCTTT CAWRGMGQPNTEAFF TRBJ1-1 TRBD1 TRBV30 .
TGTGCCAGCCAAAGGCGGCTAGCGGGGTCCGAGCAGTTCTTC CASQRRLAGSEQFF TRBJ2-1 TRBD2 TRBV2 few
TGTGCCAGCAGCCGCGGAAGGGGATCTGGGACCTACGAGCAGTACTTC CASSRGRGSGTYEQYF TRBJ2-7 . TRBV3-1/TRBV3-2 .
TGTGCCAGCAGTGCCACCTCCGACGCATGGAATCAGCCCCAGCATTTT CASSATSDAWNQPQHF TRBJ1-5 . TRBV6-1 .
TGTGCCAGCACGGGGGACAGGGACAGCCGAATGAACACTGAAGCTTTCTTT CASTGDRDSRMNTEAFF TRBJ1-1 TRBD1 TRBV27 few
TGCGCCAGCAGCCCCGGGACAGTTAACTACGAGCAGTACTTC CASSPGTVNYEQYF TRBJ2-7 TRBD1 TRBV5-1 .
TGTGCCAGCAGCTTCGGAGCTGCCGGGACAGGGGTTACAGATACGCAGTATTTT CASSFGAAGTGVTDTQYF TRBJ2-3 TRBD1 TRBV7-2 .
TGCGCCAGCAGCGGAGATAGCGGGAACCGGGAGCTGTTTTTT CASSGDSGNRELFF TRBJ2-2 TRBD2 TRBV5-1 once
TGTGCCTGGGGGTGGACCGGGGAGCTGTTTTTT CAWGWTGELFF TRBJ2-2 . TRBV30 few
TGCGCCAGCAGCCCCCGGACAGTCAATTCACCCCTCCACTTT CASSPRTVNSPLHF TRBJ1-6 . TRBV4-3 .
TGTGCCAGCAGCCGGGACGGAAATCAGCCCCAGCATTTT CASSRDGNQPQHF TRBJ1-5 . TRBV2 .
TGTGCCAGCAGCGGCCCAGGGTTAGGAAACACCATATATTTT CASSGPGLGNTIYF TRBJ1-3 . TRBV3-1/TRBV3-2 .
TGTGCCAGCAGCGCCCTCGGTGGGGGACGGGACTCCTACGAGCAGTACTTC CASSALGGGRDSYEQYF TRBJ2-7 . TRBV11-2 .
TGCGCCAGCAGCCAGGACCCGGGAGCGGGAATTAATGAGCAGTTCTTC CASSQDPGAGINEQFF TRBJ2-1 TRBD2 TRBV5-1 .
TGTGCCAGCGGCCTCAATACTGGGGCCAACGTCCTGACTTTC CASGLNTGANVLTF TRBJ2-6 . TRBV7-2 .
TGTGCCAGCAGCCTTTGGGACAGGCGAGGAGCTTTCTTT CASSLWDRRGAFF TRBJ1-1 TRBD1 TRBV5-6 few
TGTGCCACTCCCAGGGGCCGGTGTGGCTACACCTTC CATPRGRCGYTF TRBJ1-2 . TRBV6-4 .
TGTGCCAGCAGCGTAGGATTGGGGCTTGGGGCCAACGTCCTGACTTTC CASSVGLGLGANVLTF TRBJ2-6 . TRBV9 .
TGTGCCAGCAATATAAGCCCAGGGCCTTATGGCTACACCTTC CASNISPGPYGYTF TRBJ1-2 . TRBV6-5 .
TGTGCCAGCGGGGACCGGGACAGGGGGTTCACTGGGGCCAACGTCCTGACTTTC CASGDRDRGFTGANVLTF TRBJ2-6 TRBD1 TRBV2 .
TGTGCCAGCAGCTCCCAGCTCGCGGGGGGATGGGATACGCAGTATTTT CASSSQLAGGWDTQYF TRBJ2-3 TRBD2 TRBV7-2 .
TGTGCCAGCCGTTCGACGGACCCTAATGAAAAACTGTTTTTT CASRSTDPNEKLFF TRBJ1-4 . TRBV18 .
TGTGCTAGTGGCGTAGGCCCCGGGGGCTCTGGAAACACCATATATTTT CASGVGPGGSGNTIYF TRBJ1-3 . TRBV12-5 .
TGCACCAGCAGCCAAGATCTATTAGGGACGGGAAACGCGAACCAGGGAGGGAAAACTGAAGCTTTCTTT CTSSQDLLGTGNANQGGKTEAFF TRBJ1-1 . TRBV1 .
TGTGCCAGCAGACCGGGGGGGGTGGTGCCCGAGCAGTACTTC CASRPGGVVPEQYF TRBJ2-7 TRBD2 TRBV7-2 few
TGTGCCAGCAGCGGAGGGGGGTCCGGGACGGCCTTTTCCTACACCTTC CASSGGGSGTAFSYTF TRBJ1-2 . TRBV9 .